This T cell receptor (beta chain) came from a study of cytomegalovirus exposure and HLA in healthy donors (dated by TCRdb to the late 2010s). At the level of the whole study: An earlier analysis of 587 of the donors reported roughly 300 Gb of sequence data and 95 million to 140 million unique TCR beta sequences obtained from 180 million or so T cells. HLA typing covered class I and class II loci at four-digit resolution. The study aimed to test whether cataloging public T cell receptors could reveal signatures of past pathogen exposure. In addition to the first cohort of 666 subjects, a separate validation cohort of 130 or so different subjects was used. Among the roughly 400 genotyped donors, approximately 77% belonged to the genetic ancestry cluster associated with self-reported Caucasian donors. Typing coverage differed by locus: A, B, C, DRB1 and DQB1 were typed in about 629-640 donors, DQA1 in 522, DPA1 in 606, and DPB1 in roughly 450. To predict cytomegalovirus infection status, the study combined high-throughput TCR immunosequencing, statistical association of individual TCRs with disease status, and machine learning. Donor age, sex, ethnicity and CMV serostatus were compiled together with the repertoire data. Five DR-DQ haplotypes were treated as single units for association and clustering because of strong linkage in the cohort. An early release that covered some 640 HLA-typed donors contained approximately 320 gigabases of sequencing data and tens of millions of unique TCR sequences. Rather than drawing on any new phenotypic data, the later analysis identified candidate immune exposures from TCR beta sequences and the way those sequences occurred across donors. The T cell repertoires of under 700 subjects were profiled by immunosequencing and related to cytomegalovirus serostatus. A later genetic analysis used genome-wide SNP genotypes for about 60% of the roughly 670 donors, treating that subset as a discovery cohort. On average, over 200,000 unique TCR beta nucleotide sequences were sequenced per donor among about 400 genotyped donors of the cohort, with 15% to 20% of those sequences being non-productive. Every discovery cohort repertoire had been produced on one sequencing platform. In an earlier analysis of a few hundred of the donors, high-throughput TCR beta sequencing was used to judge whether each TCR beta V gene segment behaved as functional or pseudogenic. A later analysis re-examined previously published TCR beta repertoires from 600 to 700 donors and added high-resolution HLA genotyping to investigate patterns of TCR occurrence. Results and caveats for the whole study, not just this receptor: Several of the top co-occurrence clusters appeared to be linked to parvovirus B19, influenza, CMV and Epstein-Barr virus, according to a later analysis. A later analysis found that most CMV-associated TCR beta chains appeared HLA-restricted, with HLA associations seemingly driven largely by CMV exposure. Because HLA typing was missing for some donors at each locus, association tests included only the typed subset. When HLA alleles, especially DR and DQ, strongly co-occurred, TCR associations were difficult to assign to individual alleles. Most TCR sequences were observed very rarely across donors, whereas some public TCRs were present in many individuals. In a later analysis, the rate of TCR association differed among HLA loci, with DRB1 alleles having the most associated TCRs and HLA-C alleles having the fewest. A further reported finding was that TCR beta sequences accurately predicted the HLA-A and HLA-B alleles for most subjects in the first cohort. A later analysis associated about 17,000 TCR beta sequences with specific HLA alleles at a false discovery rate of 0.05. A total of about 150 TCR beta chains were listed by the study as associated with cytomegalovirus. An earlier analysis of 587 of the donors showed that most TCR beta V segments appeared in productive rearrangements either about 87% or about 30% of the time, which broadly matched IMGT annotations. The earlier analysis of some 560 of the donors excluded 15 to 20 rarely observed V segments, including chromosome 9 orphons, because counts were too low. A cluster of highly shared sequence variants was judged likely to be a technical artifact of the sequencing pipeline. Correlated functional status among segregating V segments might reflect linkage disequilibrium, but an unknown experimental factor could not be ruled out. A few of the identified cytomegalovirus-associated TCR beta chains were confirmed in vitro to be specific for cytomegalovirus antigens. The classifier was reported to diagnose cytomegalovirus status with high specificity and sensitivity in both the original cohort and the validation cohort. Presence/absence analyses assumed roughly uniform sequencing depth across donors, an assumption that may not hold. A later analysis found that HLA-associated TCR beta chains were more clonally expanded and had lower generation probabilities than equally common non-associated chains. Only TCR beta chains were sequenced in this cohort, and the absence of alpha or paired-chain data limited detectable features. The authors suggested that the approach could potentially be generalized to other disease states and immunological phenotypes. A later genetic analysis reported fewer N-insertions in productive TCRs among donors in an Asian-associated ancestry cluster than the roughly 650-donor mean. Immune exposure information for the cohort was limited to CMV serostatus. In a later genetic analysis, a missense DCLRE1C variant was associated with V-gene and J-gene trimming of TCR beta chains, and the association was replicated in an independent cohort. Some IMGT-functional V segments, including TRBV6-2 and TRBV6-3, could not be told apart with the 87-base-pair reads, so those segments were excluded.

Note on this clone: The clone's antigen remains unknown. No base qualities exist here, and no much larger clone lies one base off it.

The cohort was made up of 650 to 700 healthy bone marrow donors. At the time of sampling, all cohort members were nominally healthy, though unrecorded immune exposures were likely present. The donor tested CMV seropositive and was one of the 289 seropositive cohort members. A peripheral blood sample was collected from each donor, and TCR beta sequencing was performed on peripheral blood mononuclear cells. Genomic DNA was extracted from the blood cell samples with the Qiagen DNeasy Blood Extraction Kit. The method was the immunoSEQ multiplex PCR assay. A mixture of 60 forward primers for TCR Vbeta segments and 13 reverse primers for TCR Jbeta segments was used in the multiplex PCR. The CDR3 region of rearranged TCR beta genes was amplified from genomic DNA by a multiplex PCR assay. The amplified TCR beta libraries were sequenced on the Illumina HiSeq System as 87-base-pair reads. Concerning the study's data processing: Across the 640 or so repertoires, a later analysis counted around 80 million unique TCR beta chains, some 11 million of which were shared by at least two donors. Raw reads were error-corrected and collapsed into unique sequences by a nearest-neighbor algorithm in which closely related sequences were merged to remove PCR and sequencing errors. V, D and J gene segments were assigned by aligning CDR3 sequences to IMGT reference sequences. For a sequence to be retained, a match of at least six nucleotides was required to both a V gene segment and a J gene segment. A rearrangement counted as productive if the CDR3 had no stop codons and remained in frame with V and J, and every other rearrangement counted as non-productive. Following IMGT convention, CDR3 was defined as the stretch from the second conserved V-encoded cysteine to the conserved J-encoded phenylalanine. Sequences without an unambiguous match to a single V gene segment were excluded from the earlier analysis of 450 to 650 of the donors. An earlier analysis of some 500 of the donors classified V segments as functional when productive rearrangements were above 56.7% and as segregating when the standard deviation between donors was above 5%. A statistical classification framework was built for diagnosing cytomegalovirus status from the catalog of TCR beta chain sequences. A later analysis assigned V and J genes by comparing TCR nucleotide sequences with IMGT/GENE-DB human TR gene sequences. In a later analysis, CDR3 sequences and most-parsimonious VDJ recombination scenarios were assigned using the TCRdist pipeline. In a later analysis, each TCR beta chain was defined by its CDR3 amino acid sequence together with its V-gene family, and reads lacking a unique V-gene family were excluded. A later analysis removed 592 highly shared, low-generation-probability nucleotide sequences to deal with suspected cross-contamination and a sequencing artifact. In a later analysis, a clonal expansion index was calculated for each public chain from normalized within-repertoire ranks of inferred template counts. Generation probabilities in a later analysis came from a VDJ recombination model fitted to out-of-frame rearrangements, and those results were checked against IGoR. Hypergeometric tests were used in a later analysis to score TCR-TCR, TCR-HLA and TCR-CMV co-occurrence, with a repertoire-size bias correction applied to the TCR pairs. In a later analysis, false discovery rates were estimated by permuting HLA or CMV assignments 20 times. In a later analysis, co-occurring TCRs were grouped using DBSCAN, with TCRdist sequence similarity added in when clustering inside HLA-allele-positive subsets. For co-occurrence clustering, repertoires with fewer than 30,000 or more than 120,000 public chains were excluded, along with roughly 5 repertoires with anomalous nucleotide sharing. Sourced from immuneACCESS, this table was stored by TCRdb with only in-frame sequences that have V and J called. A share of the clones is absent; for the studies checked, an unresolved V gene accounts for under half, and the remainder has no known explanation. The DNA gave D and trimming, while V, J and clone size come from that table. This sample has roughly 190,000 clones in its table, and 70% to 80% of those were observed once. The top ten constitute roughly 2.1% of the sample.

V is cut back by 3 bases and J by 4 bases, with 7 bases in the junction unmatched. The CDR3, cysteine through phenylalanine, is 16 amino acids long. The only DNA kept is the CDR3, 48 bases in frame from the first base. For CDR1 and CDR2, the germline V gene (reference sequence) lists LNHDA and SQIVND. The sample was PBMCs. The origin of this receptor is a woman aged 25 to 39 in good health and CMV-seropositive. The chain links TRBV19 with TRBJ2-4; the junction holds 9 bases that match TRBD2. The CDR3: CASSIFPSGGKNIQYF. The nucleotide sequence reads as follows: TGTGCCAGTAGTATCTTCCCGAGCGGGGGGAAAAACATTCAGTACTTC.